This TCR beta chain was recovered during a study of shared clonotypes between healthy human individuals. In the case of this clone: Distinct nucleotide sequences in the sample also encode this CDR3.

Germline loops: CDR1 SGHRS, CDR2 YFSETQ. This CDR3 is built from 14 residues. Trimming cost V 0 bases and J 7 bases, with 11 bases left between them. On sorted subsets, replicate PCRs used about 180 ng DNA, or roughly 30,000 T cell genomes. Profiled with immunoSEQ multiplex PCR; TCRdb holds only in-frame clones, not every one. The table shows approximately 2.5 million clones, with approximately 90% occurring only once. V gene TRBV5-1 combines with J gene TRBJ1-5; tentatively, D is TRBD1 (6 bases). The sequenced sample was naive CD4+ T cells sorted from blood. Described subset: CD45RA+ positively selected. The clonotype originates from a man between 18 and 35 years old in good health. This CDR3 reads CASSLEGGGQPQHF. The CDR3 DNA reads TGCGCCAGCAGCTTGGAAGGGGGTGGACAGCCCCAGCATTTT.